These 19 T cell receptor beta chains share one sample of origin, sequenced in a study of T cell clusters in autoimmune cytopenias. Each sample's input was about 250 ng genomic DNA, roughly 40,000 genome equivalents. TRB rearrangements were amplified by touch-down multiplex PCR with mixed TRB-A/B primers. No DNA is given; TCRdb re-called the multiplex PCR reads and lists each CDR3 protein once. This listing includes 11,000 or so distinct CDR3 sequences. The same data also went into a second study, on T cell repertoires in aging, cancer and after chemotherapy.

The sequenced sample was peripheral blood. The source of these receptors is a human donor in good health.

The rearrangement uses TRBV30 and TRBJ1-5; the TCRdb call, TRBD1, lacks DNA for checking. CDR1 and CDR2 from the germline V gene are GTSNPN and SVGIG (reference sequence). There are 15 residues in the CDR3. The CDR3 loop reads CAWNSGGMSNQPQHF.

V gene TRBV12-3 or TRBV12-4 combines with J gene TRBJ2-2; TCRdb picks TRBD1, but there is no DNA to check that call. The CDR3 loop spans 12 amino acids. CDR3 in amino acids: CASSEGSGELFF.

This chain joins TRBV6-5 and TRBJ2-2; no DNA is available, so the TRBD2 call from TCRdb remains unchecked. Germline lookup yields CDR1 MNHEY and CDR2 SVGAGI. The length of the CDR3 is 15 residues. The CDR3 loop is CASCSGTALTGELFF.

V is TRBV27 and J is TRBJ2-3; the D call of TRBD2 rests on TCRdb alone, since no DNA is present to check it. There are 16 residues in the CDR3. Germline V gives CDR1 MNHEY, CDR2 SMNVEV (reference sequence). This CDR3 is CASRQRTSGGTDTQYF.

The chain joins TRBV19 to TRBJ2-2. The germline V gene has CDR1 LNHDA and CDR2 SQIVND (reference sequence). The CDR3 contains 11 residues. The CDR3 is CASRGTGELFF.

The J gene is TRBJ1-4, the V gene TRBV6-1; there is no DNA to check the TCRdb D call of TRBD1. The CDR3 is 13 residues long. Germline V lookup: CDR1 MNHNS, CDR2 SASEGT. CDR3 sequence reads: CASSELGGEKLFF.

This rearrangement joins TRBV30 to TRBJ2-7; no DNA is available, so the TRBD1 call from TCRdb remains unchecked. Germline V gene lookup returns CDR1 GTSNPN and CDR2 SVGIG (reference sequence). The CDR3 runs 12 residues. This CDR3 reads CAWGGTGDEQYF.

CDR3 residues: CASSWLGSSYNEQFF. The chain joins TRBV27 to TRBJ2-1. The CDR3 is 15 residues long. CDR1 and CDR2 from the germline V gene are MNHEY and SMNVEV (reference sequence).

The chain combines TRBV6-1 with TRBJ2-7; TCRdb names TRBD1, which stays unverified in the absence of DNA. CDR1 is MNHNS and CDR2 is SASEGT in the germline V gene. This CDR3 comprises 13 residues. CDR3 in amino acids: CASSVDRAYEQYF.

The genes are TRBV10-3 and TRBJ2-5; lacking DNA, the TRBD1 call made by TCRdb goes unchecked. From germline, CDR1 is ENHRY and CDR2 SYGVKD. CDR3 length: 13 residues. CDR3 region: CAISEDQGETQYF.

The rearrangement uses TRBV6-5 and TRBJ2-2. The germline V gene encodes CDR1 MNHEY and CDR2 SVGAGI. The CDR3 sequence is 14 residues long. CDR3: CASSGKQSTGELFF.

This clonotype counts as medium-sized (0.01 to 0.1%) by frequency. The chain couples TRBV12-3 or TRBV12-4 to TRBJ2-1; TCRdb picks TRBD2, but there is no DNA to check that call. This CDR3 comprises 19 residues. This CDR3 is CASSFETGTSGGPLNEQFF.

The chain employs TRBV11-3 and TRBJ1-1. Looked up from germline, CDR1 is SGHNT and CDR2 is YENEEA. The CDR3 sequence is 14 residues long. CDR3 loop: CASSAREGVSEAFF.

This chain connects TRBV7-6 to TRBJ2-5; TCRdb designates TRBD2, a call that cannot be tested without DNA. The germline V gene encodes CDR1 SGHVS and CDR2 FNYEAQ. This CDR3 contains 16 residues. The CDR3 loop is CASSVLAGLPQETQYF.

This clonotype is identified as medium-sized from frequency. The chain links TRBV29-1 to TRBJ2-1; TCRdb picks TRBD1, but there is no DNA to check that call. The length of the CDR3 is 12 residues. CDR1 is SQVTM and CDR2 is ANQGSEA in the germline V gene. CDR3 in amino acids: CSVPTPRDEQFF.

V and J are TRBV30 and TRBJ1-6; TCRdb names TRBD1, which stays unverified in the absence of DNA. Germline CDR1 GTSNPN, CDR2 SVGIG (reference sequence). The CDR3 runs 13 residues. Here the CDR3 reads CAARDRLSSPLHF.

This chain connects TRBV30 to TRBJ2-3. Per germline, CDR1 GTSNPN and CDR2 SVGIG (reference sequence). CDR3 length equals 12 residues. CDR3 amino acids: CACGGGADTQYF. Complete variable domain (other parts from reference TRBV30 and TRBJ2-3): SQTIHQWPATLVQPVGSPLSLECTVEGTSNPNLYWYRQAAGRGLQLLFYSVGIGQISSEVPQNLSASRPQDRQFILSSKKLLLSDSGFYLCACGGGADTQYFGPGTRLTVL.

CDR3 protein: CASSLGSSYNEQFF. J is TRBJ2-1 and V is TRBV5-4. The CDR3 length is 14 residues. Germline V gene data show CDR1 as SGHNT and CDR2 as YYREEE (reference sequence). The full variable domain, rest sourced from reference TRBV5-4 and TRBJ2-1, is ETGVTQSPTHLIKTRGQQVTLRCSSQSGHNTVSWYQQALGQGPQFIFQYYREEENGRGNFPPRFSGLQFPNYSSELNVNALELDDSALYLCASSLGSSYNEQFFGPGTRLTVL.

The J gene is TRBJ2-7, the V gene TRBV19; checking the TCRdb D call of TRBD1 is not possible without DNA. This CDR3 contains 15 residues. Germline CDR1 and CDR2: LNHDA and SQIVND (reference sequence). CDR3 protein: CASSFTGDSSYEQYF.